This T cell receptor (beta chain) was profiled in a study of blood T cell repertoires in COVID-19. Overall study context: From the United States, Italy and Spain came samples of acute and convalescent COVID-19.

Germline assignment: CDR1 MDHEN and CDR2 SYDVKM. V lost 6 bases and J lost 0, with 10 bases in between. The CDR3 length is 14 residues. Produced via immunoSEQ multiplex PCR; TCRdb's table is partial and in-frame only. The sample yields 27,000 or so clones, roughly 84% seen once. Sequencing was carried out using peripheral blood. This receptor was identified in a man aged 65 to 85 with active COVID-19. This chain connects TRBV28 to TRBJ2-3; no clear D gene. CDR3 DNA: TGTGCCAGCAGGCCGACTGGAAGCACAGATACGCAGTATTTT. Its protein is CASRPTGSTDTQYF.